These 17 T cell receptor beta chains came from one sample sequenced in a study of Ad26.COV2.S vaccination and SARS-CoV-2 variants. Indicated treatment: 15 to 20 received Ad26.COV2.S at low or high dose, single or two shots; 5 received placebo; per-sample allocation not given. Sample collection was performed on day 63 after the first vaccine or placebo injection. The assay was immunoSEQ multiplex PCR, and TCRdb's table has in-frame clones only and misses some. The sample shows about 400,000 clones, approximately 90% of them seen only once. Sample: peripheral blood, taken in a trial of Ad26.COV2.S vaccine versus placebo. Receptors were obtained from a person between 18 and 59 years old who received the Ad26.COV2.S COVID-19 vaccine or a placebo.

The V gene is TRBV9, the J gene TRBJ2-7, with 8 bases fitting TRBD1. This CDR3 spans 16 amino acids. V lost 0 bases to trimming and J lost 6 bases; unmatched junction nucleotides: 11. Germline CDR1 is SGDLS and CDR2 is YYNGEE. The CDR3 sequence is CASSVEAQGAFIEQYF. The CDR3 nucleotides read TGTGCCAGCAGCGTAGAGGCGCAGGGGGCTTTTATCGAGCAGTACTTC.

This sequence joins TRBV4-1 and TRBJ2-3; 10 nucleotides agree with TRBD2. The CDR3 totals 17 residues. CDR1 is MGHRA, CDR2 YSYEKL, per germline. With V trimmed by 3 bases and J by 5 bases, 11 bases remained unmatched. Here the CDR3 reads CASSHQTLAGVGDTQYF. The CDR3 DNA follows: TGCGCCAGCAGCCACCAAACGCTAGCGGGGGTAGGAGATACGCAGTATTTT.

The chain combines TRBV30 with TRBJ1-3; D is unresolved. Germline V gene lookup returns CDR1 GTSNPN and CDR2 SVGIG (reference sequence). The CDR3 runs 11 residues. V dropped 2 bases and J dropped 4 bases, with 3 bases sitting between them. CDR3 residues: CAWSTGNTIYF. Here the CDR3 DNA reads TGTGCCTGGAGTACGGGAAACACCATATATTTT.

The V and J genes are TRBV5-8 and TRBJ1-4; weak D call: TRBD1 (6 bases). The CDR3 is 15 amino acids. V was pared by 4 bases and J by 2 bases, with 12 bases between. Germline CDR1 reads SGHTS; CDR2 reads YDEGEE. The CDR3 spells CASSRRGSTNEKLFF. As DNA, the CDR3 is TGTGCCAGCAGCCGTAGGGGGTCGACTAATGAAAAACTGTTTTTT.

V and J are TRBV2 and TRBJ2-3; D possibly corresponds to TRBD1 (5 bases). CDR1 and CDR2 (germline): SNHLY, FYNNEI. CDR3 length: 14 amino acids. Trimming left V 0 bases short and J 4 bases short, with 8 bases between. The CDR3 loop is CASSEALGPDTQYF. The CDR3 DNA follows: TGTGCCAGCAGTGAAGCGCTGGGGCCAGATACGCAGTATTTT.

This chain links TRBV10-3 with TRBJ1-6; 7 positions match TRBD1. Germline V gene data show CDR1 as ENHRY and CDR2 as SYGVKD. The CDR3 is 15 residues long. Trimming took 2 bases from V and 9 from J; bases not matched to a gene: 7. CDR3: CAISEGQARSSPLHF. The CDR3 bases are TGTGCCATCAGTGAGGGACAGGCGCGATCTTCACCCCTCCACTTT.

The chain has TRBV19 and TRBJ1-4, with D possibly being TRBD1 (5 bases). V lost 6 bases to trimming and J lost 0 bases, with 8 bases between them. CDR1 and CDR2 from the germline V gene are LNHDA and SQIVND (reference sequence). This CDR3 spans 14 amino acids. CDR3 region: CASRKGTTNEKLFF. CDR3 sequence (DNA): TGTGCCAGTAGGAAGGGGACAACTAATGAAAAACTGTTTTTT. The variable domain in full, with the rest retrieved from reference TRBV19 and TRBJ1-4, is DGGITQSPKYLFRKEGQNVTLSCEQNLNHDAMYWYRQDPGQGLRLIYYSQIVNDFQKGDIAEGYSVSREKKESFPLTVTSAQKNPTAFYLCASRKGTTNEKLFFGSGTQLSVL.

The CDR3 is CASNRDRQPQHF. CDR3 sequence (DNA): TGTGCCAGCAACCGTGACCGGCAGCCCCAGCATTTT. The V gene is TRBV2, the J gene TRBJ1-5; D gene ambiguous. Looked up from germline, CDR1 is SNHLY and CDR2 is FYNNEI. V was pared by 7 bases and J by 7 bases, with 11 bases between. The CDR3 sequence is 12 residues long.

This clone was found a few times. The gene calls are TRBV12-3 or TRBV12-4 and TRBJ2-7; D unresolved. Trimming stripped 5 bases from V and 2 bases from J, with 10 bases between. The CDR3 is 13 residues long. The CDR3 here is CASSPQDTYEQYF. The CDR3 coding sequence is TGTGCCAGCAGTCCCCAGGATACCTACGAGCAGTACTTC.

V usage is TRBV7-8 and J usage is TRBJ2-7; TRBD2 agrees at 10 bases. V trimming: 4 bases; J trimming: 1 base; junction bases outside the gene matches: 7. The CDR3 extends over 16 amino acids. Germline V gene data show CDR1 as SGHVS and CDR2 as FQNEAQ. CDR3 bases: TGTGCCAGCAGCTCAAGCGGGGGGGTAAGGTCCTACGAGCAGTACTTC. It encodes CASSSSGGVRSYEQYF.

V and J are TRBV7-2 and TRBJ2-3; D may correspond to TRBD1 or TRBD2 (6 bases each). Germline lookup yields CDR1 SGHTA and CDR2 FQGNSA. V dropped 0 bases and J dropped 2 bases, with 12 bases sitting between them. CDR3 length: 16 residues. The CDR3 DNA is TGTGCCAGCAGCTTAGCGGGGGGCCCATCCACAGATACGCAGTATTTT. Translation gives CASSLAGGPSTDTQYF.

The V call is TRBV4-1, the J call TRBJ1-5; D gene uncertain. The CDR3 is 15 amino acids. Trimming removed 2 bases at V and 4 bases at J, with 12 bases between. Germline lookup yields CDR1 MGHRA and CDR2 YSYEKL. Written as DNA, the CDR3 is TGCGCCAGCAGCCAACTGGTCACGGGTAATCAGCCCCAGCATTTT. Protein sequence: CASSQLVTGNQPQHF.

V and J are TRBV2 and TRBJ1-1; 8 bases align to TRBD1. Germline loops: CDR1 SNHLY, CDR2 FYNNEI. This CDR3 is built from 14 residues. The V and J ends lost 5 bases and 5 bases, in that order; junction bases with no gene match: 7. CDR3 in DNA: TGTGCCAGCAGTATCCAGGGGGCTTGGACTGAAGCTTTCTTT. Translated: CASSIQGAWTEAFF.

V gene TRBV5-1 combines with J gene TRBJ1-6; D call uncertain. The CDR3 extends over 13 amino acids. Germline V gene sequence: CDR1 SGHRS, CDR2 YFSETQ. With 0 bases removed from V and 7 bases from J, the gap between germline ends came to 5 bases. The CDR3 region is CASSLAVNSPLHF. For the CDR3, the DNA is TGCGCCAGCAGCTTGGCCGTGAATTCACCCCTCCACTTT. The whole variable domain, filled in from reference TRBV5-1 and TRBJ1-6, reads KAGVTQTPRYLIKTRGQQVTLSCSPISGHRSVSWYQQTPGQGLQFLFEYFSETQRNKGNFPGRFSGRQFSNSRSEMNVSTLELGDSALYLCASSLAVNSPLHFGNGTRLTVT.

This chain joins TRBV3-1 (or the pseudogene TRBV3-2) and TRBJ1-1; D gene ambiguous. The V end lost 1 base, the J end lost 8 bases, and 14 bases lay between the germline ends. CDR1 LGHDT and CDR2 YNNKEL come from the germline V gene (reference sequence). CDR3 length: 14 residues. The CDR3 loop reads CASSQVSGQWEAFF. The CDR3 DNA sequence: TGTGCCAGCAGCCAAGTATCCGGGCAGTGGGAAGCTTTCTTT.

J is TRBJ1-6 and V is TRBV7-2, with D perhaps matching TRBD1 (5 bases). V was clipped by 7 bases and J by 0 bases, with 19 bases between them. Germline values: CDR1 SGHTA, CDR2 FQGNSA. The CDR3 sequence is 18 residues long. The CDR3 bases are TGTGCCAGCAAACCCGGGACTGCACAGAGCTCCTATAATTCACCCCTCCACTTT. Its protein product is CASKPGTAQSSYNSPLHF.

The chain carries TRBV11-2 and TRBJ2-3; D may be TRBD2 (5 bases). CDR3 length: 13 residues. Trimming cost V 5 bases and J 2 bases, with 8 bases left between them. CDR1 and CDR2 (germline): SGHAT, FQNNGV. CDR3 protein: CASSEGDTDTQYF. In DNA, the CDR3 is TGTGCCAGCAGCGAGGGAGACACAGATACGCAGTATTTT.